Listed below are T cell receptor beta chains from one sample, sequenced in a study of breast tumors, draining lymph nodes, adjacent tissues. TCRdb passed the multiplex PCR reads through MiXCR, listing each CDR3 protein once. The repertoire holds about 100,000 distinct CDR3 sequences, with 21% as singletons. Source material: axillary lymph node tissue. These receptors were taken from a female donor with breast cancer. Some clones in this sample may be carry-over from other donors' samples. Both conserved end residues are part of each CDR3. The D gene is left open where the match is weak. Part of the rows lack a size; the others show once, few, many or a class for expanded clones.

J	D	length	V	size	CDR3	DNA
TRBJ1-1	TRBD1	14	TRBV9	NA	CASTSGQLNTEAFF	TGTGCCAGCACCTCGGGACAGTTGAACACTGAAGCTTTCTTT
TRBJ1-5	NA	16	TRBV19	few	CASSSTQGGINQPQHF	TGTGCCAGTAGTAGTACCCAGGGTGGGATCAATCAGCCCCAGCATTTT
TRBJ2-5	TRBD1	15	TRBV9	many	CASSWTGGGQETQYF	TGTGCCAGCAGCTGGACAGGGGGAGGCCAAGAGACCCAGTACTTC
TRBJ1-6	TRBD1	17	TRBV30	NA	CAWIGAGKGGRNSPLHF	TGTGCCTGGATAGGGGCAGGGAAAGGGGGCCGGAATTCACCCCTCCACTTT
TRBJ1-2	NA	13	TRBV2	many	CASSGQGNYGYTF	TGTGCCAGCAGTGGTCAGGGGAACTATGGCTACACCTTC
TRBJ1-4	NA	17	TRBV20-1	many	CSARDLGGRRANEKLFF	TGCAGTGCTAGAGATTTGGGGGGGAGGAGAGCTAATGAAAAACTGTTTTTT
TRBJ1-5	NA	16	TRBV19	many	CASSSGTKGRDQPQHF	TGTGCCAGTAGTTCCGGGACAAAAGGACGAGATCAGCCCCAGCATTTT
TRBJ1-5	NA	13	TRBV19	many	CASSVLSNQPQHF	TGTGCCAGTAGTGTACTTAGCAATCAGCCCCAGCATTTT
TRBJ2-2	NA	13	TRBV11-3	many	CASSLADTGELFF	TGTGCCAGCAGCTTAGCCGACACCGGGGAGCTGTTTTTT
TRBJ2-7	NA	15	TRBV5-1	many	CASSLGSYNSYEQYF	TGCGCCAGCAGCTTGGGTTCGTACAACTCCTACGAGCAGTACTTC
TRBJ2-2	TRBD2	14	TRBV27	many	CASRTSGSTGELFF	TGTGCCAGCAGGACTAGCGGGAGCACCGGGGAGCTGTTTTTT
TRBJ2-1	NA	14	TRBV28	NA	CASSPPTLYNEQFF	TGTGCCAGCAGTCCCCCCACATTGTACAATGAGCAGTTCTTC
TRBJ1-4	NA	15	TRBV20-1	many	CSARAEGRTNEKLFF	TGCAGTGCTAGAGCGGAGGGCAGAACTAATGAAAAACTGTTTTTT
TRBJ1-2	TRBD1	14	TRBV5-1	many	CASSHGQVDGGYTF	TGCGCCAGCAGCCACGGACAGGTCGACGGTGGCTACACCTTC
TRBJ2-3	TRBD2	22	TRBV7-2	many	CASSLKGGRGTSGRGNTDTQYF	TGTGCCAGCAGCTTAAAGGGGGGGCGTGGGACTAGCGGGAGGGGTAACACAGATACGCAGTATTTT